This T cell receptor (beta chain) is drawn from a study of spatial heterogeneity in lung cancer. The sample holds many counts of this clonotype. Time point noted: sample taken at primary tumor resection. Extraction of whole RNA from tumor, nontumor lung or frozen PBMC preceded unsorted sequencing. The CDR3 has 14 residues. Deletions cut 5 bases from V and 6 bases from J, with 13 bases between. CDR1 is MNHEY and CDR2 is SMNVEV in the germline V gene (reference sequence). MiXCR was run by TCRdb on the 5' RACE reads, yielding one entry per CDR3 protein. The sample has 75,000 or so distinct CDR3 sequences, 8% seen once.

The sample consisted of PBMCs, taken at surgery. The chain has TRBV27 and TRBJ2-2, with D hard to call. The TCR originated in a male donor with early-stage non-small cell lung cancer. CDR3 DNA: TGTGCCAGCAGTAACGGGTTCGGCCCCGGGGAGCTGTTTTTT. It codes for CASSNGFGPGELFF.